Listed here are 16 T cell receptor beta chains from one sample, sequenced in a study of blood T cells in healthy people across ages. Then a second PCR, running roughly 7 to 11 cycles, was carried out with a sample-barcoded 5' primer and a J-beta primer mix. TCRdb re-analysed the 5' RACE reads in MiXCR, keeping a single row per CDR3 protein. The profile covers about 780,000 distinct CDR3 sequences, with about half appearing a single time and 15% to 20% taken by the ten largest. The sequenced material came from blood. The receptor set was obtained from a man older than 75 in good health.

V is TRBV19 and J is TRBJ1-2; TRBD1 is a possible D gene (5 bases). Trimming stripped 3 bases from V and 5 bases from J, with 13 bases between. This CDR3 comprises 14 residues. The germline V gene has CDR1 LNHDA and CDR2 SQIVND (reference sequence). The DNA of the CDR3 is TGTGCCAGTAGTATTAGCAGGGAATCGTATGGCTACACCTTC. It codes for CASSISRESYGYTF.

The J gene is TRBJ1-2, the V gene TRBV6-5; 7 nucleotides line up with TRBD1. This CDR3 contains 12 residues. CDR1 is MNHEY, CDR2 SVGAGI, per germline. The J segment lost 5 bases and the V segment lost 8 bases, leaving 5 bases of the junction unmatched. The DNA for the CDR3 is TGTGCCAGCCGGGACAGTATTTATGGCTACACCTTC. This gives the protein CASRDSIYGYTF.

DNA for the CDR3: TGTGCCAGCAGTCCGGGACAGGGCCTTGGGGATGCTTTCTTT. As protein: CASSPGQGLGDAFF. The rearrangement links TRBV6-4 to TRBJ1-1, with 9 bases identical to TRBD1. This CDR3 contains 14 residues. After removal of 5 bases from V and 11 bases from J, the junction contained 12 bases not matched to a gene. Germline V gives CDR1 MRHNA, CDR2 SNTAGT.

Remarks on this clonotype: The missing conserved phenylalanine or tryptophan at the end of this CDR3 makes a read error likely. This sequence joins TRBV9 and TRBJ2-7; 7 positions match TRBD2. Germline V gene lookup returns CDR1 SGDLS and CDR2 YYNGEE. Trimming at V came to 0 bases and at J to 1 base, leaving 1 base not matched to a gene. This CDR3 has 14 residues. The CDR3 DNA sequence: TGTGCCAGCAGCGTAGACGGGGGGTCCTACGAGCAGTACATC. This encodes CASSVDGGSYEQYI.

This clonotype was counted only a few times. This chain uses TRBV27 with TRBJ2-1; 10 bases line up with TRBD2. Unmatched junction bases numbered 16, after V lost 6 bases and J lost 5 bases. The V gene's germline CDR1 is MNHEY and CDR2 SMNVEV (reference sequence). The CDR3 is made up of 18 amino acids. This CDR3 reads CASSGEAFGTSVNNEQFF. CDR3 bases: TGTGCCAGCAGCGGGGAGGCCTTCGGGACTAGCGTAAACAATGAGCAGTTCTTC.

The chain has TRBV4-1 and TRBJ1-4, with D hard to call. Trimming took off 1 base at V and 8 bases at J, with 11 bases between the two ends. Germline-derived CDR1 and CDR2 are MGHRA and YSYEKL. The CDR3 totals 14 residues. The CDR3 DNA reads TGCGCCAGCAGCCAAGGCAAAGGCGAGGAAAAACTGTTTTTT. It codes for CASSQGKGEEKLFF.

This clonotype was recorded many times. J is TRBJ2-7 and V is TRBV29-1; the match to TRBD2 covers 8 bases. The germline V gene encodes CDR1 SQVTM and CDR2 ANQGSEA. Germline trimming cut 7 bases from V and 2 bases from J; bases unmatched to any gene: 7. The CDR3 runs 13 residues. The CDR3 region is CSGSVAGTYEQYF. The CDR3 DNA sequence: TGCAGCGGCTCGGTAGCGGGGACCTACGAGCAGTACTTC.

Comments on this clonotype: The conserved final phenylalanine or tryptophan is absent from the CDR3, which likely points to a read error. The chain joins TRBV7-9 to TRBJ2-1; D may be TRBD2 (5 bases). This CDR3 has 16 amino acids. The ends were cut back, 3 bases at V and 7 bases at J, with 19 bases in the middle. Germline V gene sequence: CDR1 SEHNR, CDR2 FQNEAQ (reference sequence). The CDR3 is CASSFRPPAPGNEQFY. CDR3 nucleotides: TGTGCCAGCAGCTTCCGCCCCCCGGCGCCGGGAAATGAGCAGTTCTAC.

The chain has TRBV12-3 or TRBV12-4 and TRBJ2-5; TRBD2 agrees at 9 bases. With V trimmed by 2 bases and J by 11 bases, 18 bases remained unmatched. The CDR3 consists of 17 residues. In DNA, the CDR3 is TGTGCCAGCAGTTTAAGAGCGGGAGGCCAGGGGAAGAATGAGCAGTACTTC. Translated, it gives CASSLRAGGQGKNEQYF.

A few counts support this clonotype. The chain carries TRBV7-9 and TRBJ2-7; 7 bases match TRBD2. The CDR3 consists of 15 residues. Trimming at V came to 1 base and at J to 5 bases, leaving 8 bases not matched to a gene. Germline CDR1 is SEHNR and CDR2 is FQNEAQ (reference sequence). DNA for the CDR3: TGTGCCAGCAGCTTAGTCGGCGGGAGATCCCACGAGCAGTACTTC. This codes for CASSLVGGRSHEQYF.

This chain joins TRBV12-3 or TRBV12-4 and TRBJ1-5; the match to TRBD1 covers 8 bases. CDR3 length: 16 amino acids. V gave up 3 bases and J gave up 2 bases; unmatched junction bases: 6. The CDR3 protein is CASSFGQGKGNQPQHF. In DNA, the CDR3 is TGTGCCAGCAGTTTCGGACAGGGAAAAGGCAATCAGCCCCAGCATTTT.

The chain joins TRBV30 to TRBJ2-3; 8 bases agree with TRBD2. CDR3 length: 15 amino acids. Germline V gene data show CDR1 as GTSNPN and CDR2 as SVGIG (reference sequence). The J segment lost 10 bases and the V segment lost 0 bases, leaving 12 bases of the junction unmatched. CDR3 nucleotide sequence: TGTGCCTGGAGTGTACTTAGCGGGGCCTATATCTCGCAGTATTTT. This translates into CAWSVLSGAYISQYF.

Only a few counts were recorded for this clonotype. As DNA, the CDR3 is TGTGCCAGCAGTCAGGGGGCCAAAAACATTCAGTACTTC. The encoded protein is CASSQGAKNIQYF. The J gene is TRBJ2-4, the V gene TRBV27, with D possibly TRBD1 on 6 matching bases. The CDR3 extends over 13 amino acids. V lost 5 bases and J lost 1, with 6 bases in between. Looked up from germline, CDR1 is MNHEY and CDR2 is SMNVEV (reference sequence).

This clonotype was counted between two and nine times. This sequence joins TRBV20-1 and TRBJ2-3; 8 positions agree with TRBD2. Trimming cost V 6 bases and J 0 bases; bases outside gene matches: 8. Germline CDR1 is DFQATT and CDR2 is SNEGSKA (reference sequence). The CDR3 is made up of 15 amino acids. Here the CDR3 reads CSAPTSATSTDTQYF. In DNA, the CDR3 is TGCAGTGCACCGACTAGCGCGACTAGCACAGATACGCAGTATTTT.

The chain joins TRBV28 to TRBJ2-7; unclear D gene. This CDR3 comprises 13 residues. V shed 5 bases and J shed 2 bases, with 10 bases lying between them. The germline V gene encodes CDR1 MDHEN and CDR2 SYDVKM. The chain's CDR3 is CASSVGRTYEQYF. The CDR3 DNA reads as TGTGCCAGCAGTGTAGGCAGAACCTACGAGCAGTACTTC. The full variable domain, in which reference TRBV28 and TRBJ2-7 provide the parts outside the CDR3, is DVKVTQSSRYLVKRTGEKVFLECVQDMDHENMFWYRQDPGLGLRLIYFSYDVKMKEKGDIPEGYSVSREKKERFSLILESASTNQTSMYLCASSVGRTYEQYFGPGTRLTVT.

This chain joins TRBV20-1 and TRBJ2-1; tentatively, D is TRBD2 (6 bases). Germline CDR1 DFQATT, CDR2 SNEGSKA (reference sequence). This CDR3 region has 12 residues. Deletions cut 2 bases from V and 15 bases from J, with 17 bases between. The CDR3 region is CSARSDSGKGFF. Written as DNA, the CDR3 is TGCAGTGCTAGATCCGATAGCGGTAAGGGGTTCTTC.